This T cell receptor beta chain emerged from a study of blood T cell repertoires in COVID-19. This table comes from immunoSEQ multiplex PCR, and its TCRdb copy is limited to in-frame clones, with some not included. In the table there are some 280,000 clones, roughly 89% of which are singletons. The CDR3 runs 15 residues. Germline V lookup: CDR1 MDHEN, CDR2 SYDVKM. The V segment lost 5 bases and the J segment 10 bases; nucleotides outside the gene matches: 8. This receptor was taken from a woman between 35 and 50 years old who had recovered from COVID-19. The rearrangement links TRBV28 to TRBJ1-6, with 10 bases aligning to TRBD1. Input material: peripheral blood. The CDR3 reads CASSLFGTGDSPLHF. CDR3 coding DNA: TGTGCCAGCAGTCTCTTCGGGACAGGGGACTCACCCCTCCACTTT.